Below are 20 T cell receptor beta chains sequenced from a single sample in a study of identical twins. One entry per CDR3 protein, called by TCRdb with MiXCR from the 5' RACE reads. Of 100,000 or so distinct CDR3 sequences in the sample, 5.9% were seen once. Sequencing used memory T cells sorted from blood. These receptors all stem from a woman aged 45-60 years in good health.

In this sample, this clonotype turned up a few times. This rearrangement joins TRBV12-3 or TRBV12-4 to TRBJ2-1, with 10 bases that match TRBD2. The CDR3 is made up of 15 amino acids. J was trimmed by 8 bases and V by 4 bases; bases with no gene match: 8. CDR3 loop: CASSSHLAGVDEQFF. In DNA form, the CDR3 reads TGTGCCAGCAGTTCCCATCTAGCGGGAGTAGATGAGCAGTTCTTC.

This clonotype has a count of ten or more. The chain joins TRBV5-1 to TRBJ2-3, with a weak D call TRBD2 (6 bases). The germline CDR1 and CDR2 sequences are SGHRS and YFSETQ. The CDR3 spans 14 residues. The germline V and J ends were trimmed by 3 bases and 5 bases, with 13 bases remaining between them. CDR3 residues: CASSSPTREDTQYF. The CDR3 DNA is TGCGCCAGCAGCTCCCCGACTAGGGAAGATACGCAGTATTTT. The complete variable domain, with remaining parts taken from reference TRBV5-1 and TRBJ2-3, reads KAGVTQTPRYLIKTRGQQVTLSCSPISGHRSVSWYQQTPGQGLQFLFEYFSETQRNKGNFPGRFSGRQFSNSRSEMNVSTLELGDSALYLCASSSPTREDTQYFGPGTRLTVL.

This clonotype was seen only a few times. V is TRBV11-2 and J is TRBJ2-7, with TRBD2 identical over 9 bases. With V trimmed by 5 bases and J by 3 bases, 14 bases remained unmatched. This CDR3 has 17 amino acids. The germline CDR1 and CDR2 sequences are SGHAT and FQNNGV. DNA of the CDR3: TGTGCCAGCAGCCCTAGAGGTACTAGCGGGTCATACTACGAGCAGTACTTC. This gives the protein CASSPRGTSGSYYEQYF.

This clonotype was seen repeatedly, ten times or more. The J gene is TRBJ2-3, the V gene TRBV5-8; D is uncertain. CDR1 is SGHTS and CDR2 is YDEGEE in the germline V gene. V dropped 7 bases and J dropped 2 bases, with 14 bases sitting between them. CDR3 length: 14 amino acids. The CDR3 is CASSPGPYTDTQYF. CDR3 coding DNA: TGTGCCAGCTCTCCCGGGCCCTACACAGATACGCAGTATTTT.

This clonotype was detected ten times or more. The V gene is TRBV20-1, the J gene TRBJ2-4; D gene ambiguous. The CDR3 extends over 12 amino acids. The V gene's germline CDR1 is DFQATT and CDR2 SNEGSKA (reference sequence). The V end lost 0 bases, the J end lost 6 bases, and 6 bases lay between the germline ends. CDR3 nucleotides: TGCAGTGCTAGAGATCCCCCAAACATTCAGTACTTC. Translation gives CSARDPPNIQYF.

This clonotype was found many times. The chain joins TRBV29-1 to TRBJ1-2; D gene uncertain. The CDR3 loop spans 11 amino acids. From germline, CDR1 is SQVTM and CDR2 ANQGSEA. Deletions cut 4 bases from V and 8 bases from J, with 11 bases between. The CDR3 is CSVARDWGYTF. The CDR3 nucleotides are TGCAGCGTTGCCCGGGATTGGGGCTACACCTTC. The full variable domain, its missing parts supplied by reference TRBV29-1 and TRBJ1-2, is SAVISQKPSRDICQRGTSLTIQCQVDSQVTMMFWYRQQPGQSLTLIATANQGSEATYESGFVIDKFPISRPNLTFSTLTVSNMSPEDSSIYLCSVARDWGYTFGSGTRLTVV.

This clonotype was counted ten times or more. V usage is TRBV27 and J usage is TRBJ1-5; D is uncertain. The germline V gene encodes CDR1 MNHEY and CDR2 SMNVEV (reference sequence). The CDR3 totals 12 residues. The V gene lost 5 bases and the J gene lost 4 bases, with 6 bases spanning the gap. The CDR3 nucleotides read TGTGCCAGCAGTGTAACAAATCAGCCCCAGCATTTT. Its translation: CASSVTNQPQHF.

This clonotype has a handful of counts. CDR3 amino acids: CASSSQRGGSRRVETQYF. CDR3 bases: TGTGCCAGCAGCTCCCAACGGGGGGGGTCTCGAAGGGTAGAGACCCAGTACTTC. The J gene is TRBJ2-5, the V gene TRBV5-4; TRBD2 agrees at 8 bases. After removal of 3 bases from V and 4 bases from J, the junction contained 17 bases not matched to a gene. This CDR3 has 18 residues. In germline, CDR1 is SGHNT, CDR2 YYREEE (reference sequence).

This clonotype was detected ten times or more. The chain uses TRBV5-4 and TRBJ1-4, with no clear D. The CDR3 consists of 18 residues. Trimming stripped 4 bases from V and 0 bases from J, with 19 bases between. CDR1 and CDR2 from the germline V gene are SGHNT and YYREEE (reference sequence). The CDR3 region is CASSTPDGSSSTNEKLFF. CDR3 DNA sequence: TGTGCCAGCAGCACCCCGGACGGGAGCTCGTCAACTAATGAAAAACTGTTTTTT.

This clonotype has at least ten counts. This rearrangement joins TRBV5-4 to TRBJ2-3, with TRBD2 identical over 7 bases. The J segment lost 5 bases and the V segment lost 0 bases, leaving 15 bases of the junction unmatched. Per germline, CDR1 SGHNT and CDR2 YYREEE (reference sequence). There are 18 residues in the CDR3. DNA of the CDR3: TGTGCCAGCAGCTTGGGGAGATCGCGGGAGTCCCTGAGAGATACGCAGTATTTT. Protein: CASSLGRSRESLRDTQYF.

This clonotype was counted ten times or more. V usage is TRBV30 and J usage is TRBJ2-1; no firm D call. The CDR3 runs 14 residues. Germline V gives CDR1 GTSNPN, CDR2 SVGIG (reference sequence). V was cut by 2 bases and J by 5 bases, with 13 bases left in between. The CDR3 DNA is TGTGCCTGGAGTCGACTCACAGTCAACAATGAGCAGTTCTTC. This translates into CAWSRLTVNNEQFF. Based on the CDR3 plus reference TRBV30 and TRBJ2-1, the full variable domain is SQTIHQWPATLVQPVGSPLSLECTVEGTSNPNLYWYRQAAGRGLQLLFYSVGIGQISSEVPQNLSASRPQDRQFILSSKKLLLSDSGFYLCAWSRLTVNNEQFFGPGTRLTVL.

This clonotype was detected a few times. The gene calls are TRBV20-1 and TRBJ2-2; 10 bases are a match to TRBD2. Looked up from germline, CDR1 is DFQATT and CDR2 is SNEGSKA (reference sequence). The CDR3 is 16 amino acids. Losses at the gene ends were 3 bases for V and 1 base for J; bases not matched to a gene: 5. The CDR3 sequence: CSARASGRGNTGELFF. For the CDR3, the DNA is TGCAGTGCTAGGGCCAGCGGGAGGGGGAACACCGGGGAGCTGTTTTTT.

This clonotype appeared many times. This sequence joins TRBV6-1 and TRBJ1-2; D call uncertain. The CDR3 spans 11 residues. Trimming removed 6 bases from V and 6 bases from J, with 8 bases in between. CDR1 MNHNS and CDR2 SASEGT come from the germline V gene. The DNA for the CDR3 is TGTGCCAGCAGGGTGGCGGATGGCTACACCTTC. This encodes CASRVADGYTF.

This clonotype occurred many times. In DNA, the CDR3 is TGCAGTGCTCTTTCCTATCAGCGGGGGTTTAACAATGAGCAGTTCTTC. It encodes CSALSYQRGFNNEQFF. The chain is built from TRBV20-1 and TRBJ2-1, with TRBD2 matching over 8 bases. The CDR3 sequence is 16 residues long. Trimming cost V 5 bases and J 5 bases; bases outside gene matches: 14. Germline assignment: CDR1 DFQATT and CDR2 SNEGSKA (reference sequence).

In its sample, this clonotype was seen a few times. This chain links TRBV5-1 with TRBJ2-6; 9 bases align to TRBD2. The CDR3 is 16 amino acids. V lost 4 bases to trimming and J lost 4 bases; unmatched junction nucleotides: 6. From germline, CDR1 is SGHRS and CDR2 YFSETQ. DNA of the CDR3: TGCGCCAGCAGCCCTGGCGGGAGGGTGGGGGCCAACGTCCTGACTTTC. As protein: CASSPGGRVGANVLTF.

This clonotype was picked up many times. V usage is TRBV6-4 and J usage is TRBJ2-1; 10 bases match TRBD2. V trimming: 6 bases; J trimming: 10 bases; junction bases outside the gene matches: 6. CDR3 length: 13 residues. Looked up from germline, CDR1 is MRHNA and CDR2 is SNTAGT. This chain's CDR3 is CASRRELAGEQFF. DNA for the CDR3: TGTGCCAGCAGGCGAGAACTAGCGGGGGAGCAGTTCTTC.

The sample holds many counts of this clonotype. The chain employs TRBV7-9 and TRBJ2-3; D is undetermined. The CDR3 runs 12 residues. V shed 5 bases and J shed 2 bases, with 5 bases lying between them. Looked up from germline, CDR1 is SEHNR and CDR2 is FQNEAQ (reference sequence). This CDR3 is CASSVYTDTQYF. As DNA, the CDR3 is TGTGCCAGCAGCGTTTACACAGATACGCAGTATTTT.

This clonotype was recorded at least ten times. The V and J genes are TRBV7-9 and TRBJ1-1; D might be TRBD1 (6 bases). V was clipped by 3 bases and J by 6 bases, with 20 bases between them. Germline V gene data show CDR1 as SEHNR and CDR2 as FQNEAQ (reference sequence). This CDR3 is 16 amino acids long. The CDR3 bases are TGTGCCAGCAGCTTTCTGGTAGCTAGGGGGGGGTCTGAAGCTTTCTTT. It encodes CASSFLVARGGSEAFF. The full variable domain, with the rest looked up from reference TRBV7-9 and TRBJ1-1, is DTGVSQNPRHKITKRGQNVTFRCDPISEHNRLYWYRQTLGQGPEFLTYFQNEAQLEKSRLLSDRFSAERPKGSFSTLEIQRTEQGDSAMYLCASSFLVARGGSEAFFGQGTRLTVV.

This clonotype showed up just a few times. V and J are TRBV7-6 and TRBJ2-1; 10 positions agree with TRBD2. Germline trimming cut 6 bases from V and 1 base from J; bases unmatched to any gene: 9. CDR3 length: 17 residues. The germline gives CDR1 SGHVS, CDR2 FNYEAQ. CDR3 coding DNA: TGTGCCAGCAGGTCTCAGCGGGAGGGTATGTCCTACAATGAGCAGTTCTTC. Its translation: CASRSQREGMSYNEQFF.

This clonotype was seen a few times. V gene TRBV4-2 combines with J gene TRBJ1-2; D may be TRBD1 (6 bases). V was shortened by 1 base and J by 3 bases, with 6 bases between the two germline ends. Germline CDR1 reads LGHNA; CDR2 reads YNFKEQ. This CDR3 is built from 13 residues. The CDR3 DNA follows: TGTGCCAGCAGCCAAGGACAGGACTATGGCTACACCTTC. This translates into CASSQGQDYGYTF.